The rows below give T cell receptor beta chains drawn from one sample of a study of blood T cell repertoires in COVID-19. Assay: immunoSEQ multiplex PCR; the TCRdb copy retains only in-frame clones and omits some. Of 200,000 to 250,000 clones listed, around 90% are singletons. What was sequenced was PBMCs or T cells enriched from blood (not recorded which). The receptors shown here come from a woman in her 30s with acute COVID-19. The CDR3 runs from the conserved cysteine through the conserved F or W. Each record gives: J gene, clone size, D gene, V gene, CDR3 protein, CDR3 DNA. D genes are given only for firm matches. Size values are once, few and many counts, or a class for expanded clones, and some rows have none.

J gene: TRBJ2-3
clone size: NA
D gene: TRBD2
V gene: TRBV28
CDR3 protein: CASTPISGGPRDTQYF
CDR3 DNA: TGTGCCAGCACGCCTATTAGCGGGGGGCCGAGAGATACGCAGTATTTT

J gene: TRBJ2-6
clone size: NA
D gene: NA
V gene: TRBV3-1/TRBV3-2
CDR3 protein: CASSQDRRRTNSGANVLTF
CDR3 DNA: TGTGCCAGCAGCCAAGATAGGAGACGGACAAACTCTGGGGCCAACGTCCTGACTTTC

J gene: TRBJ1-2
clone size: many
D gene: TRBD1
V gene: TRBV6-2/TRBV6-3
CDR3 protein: CASSEGAGYTF
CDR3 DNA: TGTGCCAGCAGCGAGGGGGCCGGCTACACCTTC

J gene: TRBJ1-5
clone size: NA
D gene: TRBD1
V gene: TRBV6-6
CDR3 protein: CASSFITGVGNQPQHF
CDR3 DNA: TGTGCCAGCAGCTTTATCACAGGGGTGGGCAATCAGCCCCAGCATTTT

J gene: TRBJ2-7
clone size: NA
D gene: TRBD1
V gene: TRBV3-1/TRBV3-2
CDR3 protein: CASSQRGQGEQYF
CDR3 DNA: TGTGCCAGCAGCCAAAGGGGGCAAGGCGAGCAGTACTTC

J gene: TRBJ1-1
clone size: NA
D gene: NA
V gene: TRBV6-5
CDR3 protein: CASSYFRVLNTEAFF
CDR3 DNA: TGTGCCAGCAGTTACTTTCGCGTATTGAACACTGAAGCTTTCTTT

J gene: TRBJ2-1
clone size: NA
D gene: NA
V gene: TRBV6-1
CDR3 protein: CASSEGLLYNEQFF
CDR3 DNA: TGTGCCAGCAGTGAGGGGCTTCTTTACAATGAGCAGTTCTTC

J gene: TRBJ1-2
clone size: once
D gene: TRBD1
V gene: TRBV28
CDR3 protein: CASSSQQGAHGYTF
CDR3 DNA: TGTGCCAGCAGCAGCCAACAGGGGGCACATGGCTACACCTTC

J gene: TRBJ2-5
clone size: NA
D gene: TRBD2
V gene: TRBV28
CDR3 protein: CASRGTSGRAGETQYF
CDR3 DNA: TGTGCCAGCAGGGGAACTAGCGGGAGGGCCGGAGAGACCCAGTACTTC

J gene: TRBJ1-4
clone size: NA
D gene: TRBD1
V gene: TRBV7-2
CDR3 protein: CASSLPPGTGGIKLFF
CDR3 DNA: TGTGCCAGCAGCTTACCCCCCGGGACAGGGGGCATAAAACTGTTTTTT

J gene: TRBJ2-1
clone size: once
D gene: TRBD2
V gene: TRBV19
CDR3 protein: CASSWVLAGVNSYNEQFF
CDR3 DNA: TGTGCCAGTAGTTGGGTACTAGCGGGTGTTAACTCCTACAATGAGCAGTTCTTC

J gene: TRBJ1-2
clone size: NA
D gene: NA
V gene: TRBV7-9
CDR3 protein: CASSPQGIYYGYTF
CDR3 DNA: TGTGCCAGCAGCCCACAGGGAATATACTATGGCTACACCTTC

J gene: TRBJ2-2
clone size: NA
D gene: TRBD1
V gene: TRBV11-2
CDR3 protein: CASSPSQGAITGELFF
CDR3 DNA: TGTGCCAGCAGCCCCTCGCAGGGGGCCATAACCGGGGAGCTGTTTTTT

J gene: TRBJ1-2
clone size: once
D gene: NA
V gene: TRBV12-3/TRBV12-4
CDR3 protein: CASSPGDYGYTF
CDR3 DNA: TGTGCCAGCAGCCCCGGGGACTATGGCTACACCTTC

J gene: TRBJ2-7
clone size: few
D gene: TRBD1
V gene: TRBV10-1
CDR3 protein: CASSPDREGEQYF
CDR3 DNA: TGCGCCAGCAGTCCCGACAGGGAAGGAGAGCAGTACTTC

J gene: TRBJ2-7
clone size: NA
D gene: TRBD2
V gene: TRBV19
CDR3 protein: CASSYSGSVAYEQYF
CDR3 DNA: TGTGCCAGTAGCTATAGCGGGAGTGTCGCCTACGAGCAGTACTTC

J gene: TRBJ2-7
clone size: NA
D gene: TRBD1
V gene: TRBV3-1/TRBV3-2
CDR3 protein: CASSQRTGPYEQYF
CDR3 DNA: TGTGCCAGCAGCCAAAGGACAGGGCCCTACGAGCAGTACTTC

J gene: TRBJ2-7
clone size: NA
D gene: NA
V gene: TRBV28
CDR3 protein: CASRRAAPSYEQYF
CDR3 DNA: TGTGCCAGCAGGAGGGCAGCCCCGTCCTACGAGCAGTACTTC

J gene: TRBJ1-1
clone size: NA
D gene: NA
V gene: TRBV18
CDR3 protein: CASSPQTASNTEAFF
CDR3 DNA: TGTGCCAGCTCACCACAGACAGCCTCGAACACTGAAGCTTTCTTT

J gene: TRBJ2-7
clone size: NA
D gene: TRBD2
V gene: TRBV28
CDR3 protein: CASSPGPTSGSTYEQYF
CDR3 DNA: TGTGCCAGCAGTCCCGGGCCAACTAGCGGATCTACCTACGAGCAGTACTTC

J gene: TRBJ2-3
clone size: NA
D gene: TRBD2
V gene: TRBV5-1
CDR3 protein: CASSWMERAGGSTDTQYF
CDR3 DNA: TGCGCCAGCAGCTGGATGGAGAGGGCGGGGGGAAGCACAGATACGCAGTATTTT

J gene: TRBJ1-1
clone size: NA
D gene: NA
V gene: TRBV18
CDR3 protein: CASSLGVRTEAFF
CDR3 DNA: TGTGCCAGCTCACTAGGGGTCCGCACTGAAGCTTTCTTT

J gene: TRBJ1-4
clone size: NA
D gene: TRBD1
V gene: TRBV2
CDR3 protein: CASSADRVGWREKLFF
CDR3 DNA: TGTGCCAGCAGTGCGGACAGGGTAGGATGGAGGGAAAAACTGTTTTTT

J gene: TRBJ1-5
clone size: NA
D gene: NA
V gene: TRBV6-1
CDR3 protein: CASSETVGIGPQHF
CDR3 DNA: TGTGCCAGCAGTGAGACAGTGGGTATTGGGCCCCAGCATTTT

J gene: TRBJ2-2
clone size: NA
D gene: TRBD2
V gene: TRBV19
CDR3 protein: CASSILAGNTGELFF
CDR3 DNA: TGTGCCAGTAGTATATTAGCGGGGAACACCGGGGAGCTGTTTTTT

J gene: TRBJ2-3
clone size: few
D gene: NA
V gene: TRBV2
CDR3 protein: CASSEPFQVTQYF
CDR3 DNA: TGTGCCAGCAGTGAACCTTTTCAGGTTACGCAGTATTTT

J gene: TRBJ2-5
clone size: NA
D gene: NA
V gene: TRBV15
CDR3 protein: CATSRDFLQGETQYF
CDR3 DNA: TGTGCCACCAGCAGAGATTTTCTACAGGGAGAGACCCAGTACTTC

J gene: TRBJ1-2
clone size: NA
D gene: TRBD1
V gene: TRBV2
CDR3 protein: CASRGDRAGGYTF
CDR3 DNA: TGTGCCAGCAGAGGGGACAGGGCGGGCGGCTACACCTTC

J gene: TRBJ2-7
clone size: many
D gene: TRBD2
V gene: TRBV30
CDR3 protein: CAWSVLRGVRAYEQYF
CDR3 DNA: TGTGCCTGGAGTGTATTGCGGGGGGTAAGAGCCTACGAGCAGTACTTC

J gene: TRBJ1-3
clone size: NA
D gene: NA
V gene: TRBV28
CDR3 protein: CASSRTSSGNTIYF
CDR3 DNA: TGTGCCAGCAGTAGGACTAGCTCTGGAAACACCATATATTTT

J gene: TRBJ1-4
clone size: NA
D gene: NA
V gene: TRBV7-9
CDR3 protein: CASSSPDRSIPTNEKLFF
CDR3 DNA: TGTGCCAGCAGCTCTCCGGACAGAAGTATACCAACTAATGAAAAACTGTTTTTT

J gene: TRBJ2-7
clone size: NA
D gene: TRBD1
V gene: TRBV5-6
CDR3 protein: CASSLYRGHYEQYF
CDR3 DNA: TGTGCCAGCAGCTTATACAGGGGGCACTACGAGCAGTACTTC

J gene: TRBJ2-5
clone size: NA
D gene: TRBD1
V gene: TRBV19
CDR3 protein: CASSTQGAKETQYF
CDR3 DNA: TGTGCCAGTAGTACACAGGGGGCGAAGGAGACCCAGTACTTC

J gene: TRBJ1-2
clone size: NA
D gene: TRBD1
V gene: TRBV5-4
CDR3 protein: CASSSMVTGAYGYTF
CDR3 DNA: TGTGCCAGCAGCTCGATGGTCACAGGGGCTTATGGCTACACCTTC

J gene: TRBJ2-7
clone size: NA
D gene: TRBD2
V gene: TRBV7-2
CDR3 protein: CASSLGGPDEQYF
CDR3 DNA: TGTGCCAGCAGCTTGGGAGGGCCGGACGAGCAGTACTTC

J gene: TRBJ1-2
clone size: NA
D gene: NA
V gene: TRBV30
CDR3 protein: CAWSVPGVGHQDYGYTF
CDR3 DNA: TGTGCCTGGAGTGTACCCGGGGTAGGCCACCAGGACTATGGCTACACCTTC

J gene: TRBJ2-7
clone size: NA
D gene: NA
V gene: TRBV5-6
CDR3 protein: CASSRGFEQYF
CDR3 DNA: TGTGCCAGCAGCCGGGGGTTCGAGCAGTACTTC

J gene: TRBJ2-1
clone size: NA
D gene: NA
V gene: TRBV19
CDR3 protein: CASSLTRFVYNEQFF
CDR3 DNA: TGTGCCAGTAGTTTGACTAGGTTTGTCTACAATGAGCAGTTCTTC

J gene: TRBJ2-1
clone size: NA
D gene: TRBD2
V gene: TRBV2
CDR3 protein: CASMRAGTYNEQFF
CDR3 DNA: TGTGCCAGCATGAGAGCGGGAACCTACAATGAGCAGTTCTTC

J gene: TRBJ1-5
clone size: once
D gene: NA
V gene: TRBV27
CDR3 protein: CASRPRQSNQPQHF
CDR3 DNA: TGTGCCAGCAGACCCCGACAGAGCAATCAGCCCCAGCATTTT

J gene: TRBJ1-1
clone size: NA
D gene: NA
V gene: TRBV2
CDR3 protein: CASSGLLKVEAFF
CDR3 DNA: TGTGCCAGCAGTGGACTATTAAAGGTTGAAGCTTTCTTT

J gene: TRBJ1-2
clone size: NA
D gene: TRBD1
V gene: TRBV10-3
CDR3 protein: CAISLDRVNGYTF
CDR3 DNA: TGTGCCATCAGTCTGGACAGGGTGAACGGCTACACCTTC

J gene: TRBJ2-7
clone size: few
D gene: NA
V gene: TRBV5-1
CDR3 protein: CASSLTSLTGLGEQYF
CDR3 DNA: TGCGCCAGCAGCTTGACCTCCCTAACAGGGCTGGGCGAGCAGTACTTC

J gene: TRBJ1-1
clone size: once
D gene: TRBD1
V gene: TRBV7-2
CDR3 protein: CASSVRQGSGTEAFF
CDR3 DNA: TGTGCCAGCAGCGTACGACAGGGATCTGGGACTGAAGCTTTCTTT

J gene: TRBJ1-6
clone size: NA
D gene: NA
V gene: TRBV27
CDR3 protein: CASSLGGVGSPLHF
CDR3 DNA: TGTGCCAGCAGTTTAGGGGGGGTAGGTTCACCCCTCCACTTT

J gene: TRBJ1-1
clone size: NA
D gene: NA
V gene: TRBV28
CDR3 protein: CASSRAGARTEAFF
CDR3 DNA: TGTGCCAGCAGTAGGGCGGGGGCAAGGACTGAAGCTTTCTTT

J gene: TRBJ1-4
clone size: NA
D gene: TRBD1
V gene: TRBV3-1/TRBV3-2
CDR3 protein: CASSQVTDRGPEKLFF
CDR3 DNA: TGTGCCAGCAGCCAAGTTACCGACAGGGGGCCAGAAAAACTGTTTTTT

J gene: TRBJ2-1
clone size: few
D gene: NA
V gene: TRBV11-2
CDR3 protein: CASSTQAGLSYNEQFF
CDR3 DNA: TGTGCCAGCAGCACCCAAGCGGGCCTCTCCTACAATGAGCAGTTCTTC

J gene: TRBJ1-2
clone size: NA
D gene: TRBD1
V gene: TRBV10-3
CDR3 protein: CAISGAGGGLSPNGYTF
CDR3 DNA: TGTGCCATCAGTGGGGCAGGGGGCGGATTAAGTCCCAATGGCTACACCTTC

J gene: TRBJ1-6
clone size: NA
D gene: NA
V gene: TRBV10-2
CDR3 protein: CASRNVRSPLHF
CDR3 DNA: TGCGCCAGCAGGAACGTTCGGTCGCCCCTCCACTTT

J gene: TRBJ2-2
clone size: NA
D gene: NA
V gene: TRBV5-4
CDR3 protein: CASSFWQGYTGELFF
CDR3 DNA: TGTGCCAGCAGCTTCTGGCAGGGATACACCGGGGAGCTGTTTTTT

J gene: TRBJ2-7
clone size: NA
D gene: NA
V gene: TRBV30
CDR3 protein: CAWTRDNLGYEQYF
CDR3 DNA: TGTGCCTGGACCAGGGACAATCTGGGCTACGAGCAGTACTTC

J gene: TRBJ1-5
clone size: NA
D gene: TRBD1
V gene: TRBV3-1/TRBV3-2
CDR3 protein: CASSPTGQGNQPQHF
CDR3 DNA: TGTGCCAGCAGCCCAACGGGACAGGGCAATCAGCCCCAGCATTTT

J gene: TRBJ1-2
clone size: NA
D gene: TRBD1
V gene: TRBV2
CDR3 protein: CASSEPGQPYGYTF
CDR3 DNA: TGTGCCAGCAGTGAGCCGGGACAGCCCTATGGCTACACCTTC

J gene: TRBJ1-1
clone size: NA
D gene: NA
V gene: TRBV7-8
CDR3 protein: CASSPRSTEAFF
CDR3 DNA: TGTGCCAGCAGCCCGAGGTCCACTGAAGCTTTCTTT

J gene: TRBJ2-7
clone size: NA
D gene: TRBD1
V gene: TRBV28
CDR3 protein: CASSLGQGVYEQYF
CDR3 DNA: TGTGCCAGCAGTTTGGGACAGGGGGTCTACGAGCAGTACTTC

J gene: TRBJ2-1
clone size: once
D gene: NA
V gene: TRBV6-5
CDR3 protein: CASSYSRNPYNEQFF
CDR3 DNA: TGTGCCAGCAGTTACTCGAGGAACCCCTACAATGAGCAGTTCTTC

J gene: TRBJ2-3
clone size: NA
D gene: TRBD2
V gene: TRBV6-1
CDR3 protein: CASSDFSSGVTDTQYF
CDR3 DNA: TGTGCCAGCAGTGATTTTTCTAGCGGGGTCACAGATACGCAGTATTTT